The following is a T cell receptor beta chain sequence with its context. Its target antigen remains unknown. It has no much larger one-base neighbor in the sample; base qualities were not kept. The cohort comprised 666 healthy bone marrow donors. At the time of sampling, all cohort members were nominally healthy, though unrecorded immune exposures were likely present. The donor was CMV seropositive and was included in the group of approximately 310 seropositive cohort members. Every donor gave a peripheral blood sample, and the peripheral blood mononuclear cells from that sample were used for TCR beta sequencing. The Qiagen DNeasy Blood Extraction Kit was used to extract genomic DNA from the blood cell samples. The entry originates in a study of cytomegalovirus exposure and HLA in healthy donors listed by TCRdb under 2017. Concerning the study at large: An earlier analysis of about 560 of the donors reported 276 Gb of sequence data and approximately 120 million unique TCR beta sequences obtained from around 180 million T cells. An early release covering just under 650 HLA-typed donors comprised around 300 gigabases of sequencing data and approximately 80 million unique TCR sequences. Of the 350 to 450 genotyped donors, roughly 80% fell in the genetic ancestry cluster associated with self-reported Caucasian donors. The study was designed to test whether signatures of past pathogen exposure could be identified by cataloging public T cell receptors. The T cell repertoires of 700 or so subjects were profiled by immunosequencing and related to cytomegalovirus serostatus. Along with the roughly 700-subject first cohort, a separate validation cohort of 120 different subjects was used. To predict cytomegalovirus infection status, the study brought together high-throughput TCR immunosequencing, statistical association of individual TCRs with disease status, and machine learning. A later analysis re-analyzed previously published TCR beta repertoires from 650 to 800 donors and added high-resolution HLA genotyping to study TCR occurrence patterns. Rather than drawing on any new phenotypic data, the later analysis identified candidate immune exposures from TCR beta sequences and the way those sequences occurred across donors. An earlier analysis of some 500 of the donors used high-throughput TCR beta sequencing to judge whether each TCR beta V gene segment behaved as functional or pseudogenic. Donor age, sex, ethnicity and CMV serostatus were compiled alongside the repertoire data. Genome-wide SNP genotypes for about 55% of the 666 donors were used in a later genetic analysis, which treated that subset as a discovery cohort. Every discovery cohort repertoire had been produced on one sequencing platform. HLA typing included class I and class II loci at four-digit resolution. The number of typed donors differed by locus: about 620-640 for A, B, C, DRB1 and DQB1; some 500 for DQA1; about 600 for DPA1; and roughly 490 for DPB1. A handful of DR-DQ haplotypes were handled as single units for association and clustering because linkage in the cohort was strong. Among several hundred genotyped donors of the cohort, an average of around 240,000 unique TCR beta nucleotide sequences was sequenced per donor, of which 15% to 20% were non-productive. The study at large found these results: Across donors, most TCR sequences were observed very rarely, whereas some public TCRs were present in many individuals. When HLA alleles, especially DR and DQ, strongly co-occurred, attributing TCR associations to individual alleles was difficult. A total of roughly 160 TCR beta chains were listed by the study as associated with cytomegalovirus. In a later genetic analysis, a missense DCLRE1C variant was associated with V-gene and J-gene trimming of TCR beta chains, and the association was replicated in an independent cohort. The classifier was reported to diagnose cytomegalovirus status with high specificity and sensitivity in both the original cohort and the validation cohort. For the cohort, immune exposure information was limited to CMV serostatus. According to the authors, the approach could potentially be generalized to other disease states and immunological phenotypes. Compared with the approximately 720-donor mean, donors in an Asian-associated ancestry cluster had fewer N-insertions in productive TCRs, according to a later genetic analysis. Specific HLA alleles were associated with some 15,000 TCR beta sequences at a false discovery rate of 0.05 in a later analysis. The 87-base-pair reads could not distinguish some IMGT-functional V segments, including TRBV6-2 and TRBV6-3, so those segments were excluded. Presence/absence analyses assumed roughly uniform sequencing depth across donors, an assumption that may not hold. The cohort was sequenced for TCR beta chains only, and without alpha or paired-chain data the features that could be detected were limited. Several of the top co-occurrence clusters appeared to be linked to parvovirus B19, influenza, CMV and Epstein-Barr virus, according to a later analysis. HLA typing was unavailable for some donors at each locus, so association tests used only the typed subset. Most CMV-associated TCR beta chains appeared to be HLA-restricted in a later analysis, and the HLA associations seemed to be driven largely by CMV exposure. A cluster of highly shared sequence variants was judged likely to be a technical artifact of the sequencing pipeline. Three of the identified cytomegalovirus-associated TCR beta chains were confirmed in vitro to be specific for cytomegalovirus antigens. Because counts were too low, fewer than 20 rarely observed V segments, including chromosome 9 orphons, were excluded from the earlier analysis of 587 of the donors. Correlated functional status among segregating V segments might be attributable to linkage disequilibrium, but an unknown experimental factor could not be ruled out. In a later analysis, HLA-associated TCR beta chains were found to be more clonally expanded and to have lower generation probabilities than equally common non-associated chains. In an earlier analysis of 587 of the donors, most TCR beta V segments appeared in productive rearrangements about 90% or about 30% of the time, broadly matching IMGT annotations. A further reported finding was that TCR beta sequences accurately predicted the HLA-A and HLA-B alleles for most subjects in the first cohort. In a later analysis, TCR association rates were found to vary across HLA loci, with the most associated TCRs seen for DRB1 alleles and the fewest for HLA-C alleles.

Library generation was performed with the immunoSEQ multiplex PCR assay. A mixture of 60 forward primers for TCR Vbeta segments and 13 reverse primers for TCR Jbeta segments was used in the multiplex PCR. Amplification of the CDR3 region of rearranged TCR beta genes was performed with a multiplex PCR assay on genomic DNA. On the Illumina HiSeq System, the amplified TCR beta libraries were sequenced as 87-base-pair reads. Per the original workflow: In a later analysis, tens of millions of unique TCR beta chains were counted across the 666 repertoires, and approximately 9.9 million of these chains were shared by at least two donors. Raw reads were error-corrected and collapsed into unique sequences with a nearest-neighbor algorithm that merged closely related sequences to remove PCR and sequencing errors. V, D and J gene segments were assigned by aligning CDR3 sequences to IMGT reference sequences. Each retained sequence needed at least a six-nucleotide match to both a V gene segment and a J gene segment. Rearrangements were called productive when the CDR3 lacked stop codons and stayed in frame with V and J; all others were non-productive. Following IMGT convention, CDR3 was defined as the stretch from the second conserved V-encoded cysteine up to the conserved J-encoded phenylalanine. The earlier analysis of 500 to 650 of the donors excluded any sequence lacking an unambiguous match to a single V gene segment. An earlier analysis of a few hundred of the donors classified V segments as functional when productive rearrangements were above 56.7% and as segregating when the standard deviation between donors was above 5%. To diagnose cytomegalovirus status from the catalog of TCR beta chain sequences, a statistical classification framework was built. In a later analysis, V and J genes were assigned by comparing TCR nucleotide sequences against IMGT/GENE-DB human TR gene sequences. Using the TCRdist pipeline, a later analysis assigned CDR3 sequences along with most-parsimonious VDJ recombination scenarios. In a later analysis, every TCR beta chain was defined by the combination of its CDR3 amino acid sequence and its V-gene family, and reads without a unique V-gene family were dropped. As a way to deal with suspected cross-contamination and a sequencing artifact, a later analysis dropped hundreds of nucleotide sequences that were highly shared and had low generation probability. In a later analysis, a clonal expansion index was calculated for each public chain from normalized within-repertoire ranks of inferred template counts. In a later analysis, generation probabilities were computed using a VDJ recombination model fitted to out-of-frame rearrangements, and the results were checked against IGoR. Hypergeometric tests were used in a later analysis to score TCR-TCR, TCR-HLA and TCR-CMV co-occurrence, with a repertoire-size bias correction applied to the TCR pairs. False discovery rates were estimated in a later analysis by permuting HLA or CMV assignments 20 times. In a later analysis, co-occurring TCRs were grouped using DBSCAN, with TCRdist sequence similarity added in when clustering inside HLA-allele-positive subsets. Repertoires with fewer than 30,000 or more than 120,000 public chains, plus five repertoires with anomalous nucleotide sharing, were excluded from co-occurrence clustering. TCRdb took this table from immuneACCESS and kept in-frame rearrangements with V and J called. Such tables lack part of the clones; where checked against another copy, unresolved V genes explain under half of the gap, and the rest is unexplained. The DNA gave D and trimming, while V, J and clone size come from that table. The sample contains 150,000 to 200,000 clones, 75% to 85% of them found a single time. The ten largest clonotypes hold roughly 13% of the sample.

Sequences SGHTA (CDR1) and FQGTGA (CDR2) are obtained from the germline V gene. The junction shows trimming of 5 bases on V and 2 bases on J, plus 11 bases between the germline ends. From cysteine to phenylalanine, the CDR3 is 14 amino acids long. The DNA shown is the 42-base CDR3, in frame from base 1. The rearranged chain carries TRBV7-3 and TRBJ2-3; TRBD1 is a weak D gene call, 6 bases matching. This TCR was recovered from a woman between 45 and 60 years old in good health and CMV-seropositive. The sample taken for sequencing was PBMCs. The DNA sequence follows: TGTGCCAGCAGCCCCCAGGGACACACAGATACGCAGTATTTT. It translates as CASSPQGHTDTQYF.